Each of the 20 T cell receptor beta chains below was sequenced from the same sample in a study of shared clonotypes between healthy human individuals. Method: immunoSEQ multiplex PCR; TCRdb's copy keeps in-frame clones and lacks some. The table lists some 1.5 million clones, approximately 98% of them singletons. Sequences were obtained from naive CD4+ T cells sorted from blood. Stated subset: CD45RA+ positively selected. These receptors were taken from a man aged 25 to 40 in good health.

The chain employs TRBV28 and TRBJ1-5; possible D gene TRBD1, 5 bases. The CDR3 totals 15 residues. V was clipped by 6 bases and J by 14 bases, with 26 bases between them. Germline V gene data show CDR1 as MDHEN and CDR2 as SYDVKM. CDR3: CASSSSRGPLGLEHF. The CDR3 DNA is TGTGCCAGCAGCTCCTCCCGAGGGCCCTTGGGGCTTGAGCATTTT.

This clone was observed a single time. The CDR3 DNA reads as TGCAGCGTTAGGAGCGACAACTACGAGCAGTACTTC. Its translation: CSVRSDNYEQYF. This rearrangement joins TRBV29-1 to TRBJ2-7; D is unresolved. This CDR3 region has 12 residues. Germline CDR1 SQVTM, CDR2 ANQGSEA. V lost 5 bases, J lost 3 bases, and 11 bases lay in between.

The chain uses TRBV5-5 and TRBJ2-5; tentative D call: TRBD2 (6 bases). Germline V gene sequence: CDR1 SGHKS, CDR2 YYEKEE (reference sequence). The CDR3 loop spans 14 amino acids. The germline V and J ends were trimmed by 6 bases and 1 base, with 13 bases remaining between them. The CDR3 loop is CASTNPGVQETQYF. The CDR3 region has the DNA TGTGCCAGCACCAATCCGGGGGTCCAAGAGACCCAGTACTTC.

Points on this clone: This sample also contains other DNA sequences that code for the same CDR3. The CDR3 DNA reads TGCGCCAGCAGCTTGGACAGGCCGAACACTGAAGCTTTCTTT. This sequence encodes CASSLDRPNTEAFF. The chain employs TRBV5-1 and TRBJ1-1, with a tentative D call TRBD1 (5 bases). There are 14 residues in the CDR3. Germline loops: CDR1 SGHRS, CDR2 YFSETQ. The V end was cut by 0 bases, the J end by 1 base, with 7 bases between.

The chain carries TRBV4-1 and TRBJ2-1, with a possible D match to TRBD1 (6 bases). The germline V and J ends were trimmed by 1 base and 9 bases, with 13 bases remaining between them. CDR3 length: 14 residues. Germline lookup yields CDR1 MGHRA and CDR2 YSYEKL. For the CDR3, the DNA is TGCGCCAGCAGCCAAGCCTCCAGGGGCCTTGAGCAGTTCTTC. Its translation: CASSQASRGLEQFF.

CDR3 in amino acids: CASSVGQGASETQYF. DNA of the CDR3: TGCGCCAGCAGCGTCGGACAGGGGGCATCAGAGACCCAGTACTTC. This chain links TRBV5-1 with TRBJ2-5, with TRBD1 matching over 11 bases. Germline CDR1 is SGHRS and CDR2 is YFSETQ. The CDR3 length is 15 residues. V dropped 4 bases and J dropped 4; count of bases not matched to a gene: 6.

CDR3 DNA: TGCGCCAGCAGCTTGGCAGCGGGAAAAAACACCGGGGAGCTGTTTTTT. Amino acid sequence: CASSLAAGKNTGELFF. V gene TRBV5-1 combines with J gene TRBJ2-2; 7 bases map to TRBD2. Germline V CDR1 and CDR2: SGHRS, YFSETQ. Trimming cost V 0 bases and J 2 bases; bases outside gene matches: 4. The CDR3 loop spans 16 amino acids.

The chain links TRBV7-6 to TRBJ2-1; TRBD2 matches at 12 bases. V shed 5 bases and J 7 bases; nucleotides not matched to a gene: 6. CDR1 and CDR2 from the germline V gene are SGHVS and FNYEAQ. CDR3 length equals 15 residues. CDR3 coding DNA: TGTGCCAGCAGCGGTCTAGCGGGAGGGAGGAATGAGCAGTTCTTC. It yields the protein CASSGLAGGRNEQFF. Full variable domain (rest looked up from reference TRBV7-6 and TRBJ2-1): GAGVSQSPRYKVTKRGQDVALRCDPISGHVSLYWYRQALGQGPEFLTYFNYEAQQDKSGLPNDRFSAERPEGSISTLTIQRTEQRDSAMYRCASSGLAGGRNEQFFGPGTRLTVL.

The chain carries TRBV7-7 and TRBJ1-3; D remains unclear. Trimming stripped 5 bases from V and 0 bases from J, with 11 bases between. Germline V gene sequence: CDR1 SSHAT, CDR2 FNYEAQ (reference sequence). The CDR3 runs to 15 residues. Here the CDR3 reads CASSPDGFSGNTIYF. For the CDR3, the DNA is TGTGCCAGCAGCCCGGACGGATTCTCTGGAAACACCATATATTTT.

This sequence joins TRBV7-9 and TRBJ2-1; TRBD1 matches at 7 bases. The germline V gene has CDR1 SEHNR and CDR2 FQNEAQ (reference sequence). The CDR3 consists of 16 residues. J was trimmed by 5 bases and V by 1 base; bases with no gene match: 8. CDR3 nucleotides: TGTGCCAGCAGCTTAGTGGCTGGGACAGATAACAATGAGCAGTTCTTC. Amino acid sequence: CASSLVAGTDNNEQFF.

The chain carries TRBV9 and TRBJ1-1; TRBD1 matches at 7 bases. This CDR3 has 14 residues. V was pared by 3 bases and J by 4 bases, with 6 bases of the junction left unmatched. Germline-derived CDR1 and CDR2 are SGDLS and YYNGEE. The DNA for the CDR3 is TGTGCCAGCAGCGCCGGGACAGTCGGCACTGAAGCTTTCTTT. It is translated as CASSAGTVGTEAFF.

The chain employs TRBV7-3 and TRBJ2-1; D remains ambiguous. The germline CDR1 and CDR2 sequences are SGHTA and FQGTGA. The CDR3 consists of 11 residues. V lost 4 bases and J lost 10, with 8 bases in between. The CDR3 region is CASSSAREQFF. As DNA, the CDR3 is TGTGCCAGCAGCTCCGCTAGAGAGCAGTTCTTC. Variable domain in full (rest from reference TRBV7-3 and TRBJ2-1): GAGVSQTPSNKVTEKGKYVELRCDPISGHTALYWYRQSLGQGPEFLIYFQGTGAADDSGLPNDRFFAVRPEGSVSTLKIQRTERGDSAVYLCASSSAREQFFGPGTRLTVL.

The rearrangement joins TRBV6-5 to TRBJ1-1; D call uncertain. In germline, CDR1 is MNHEY, CDR2 SVGAGI. Trimming shortened V by 2 bases and J by 5 bases, and 15 bases separated the two germline ends. This CDR3 comprises 15 residues. In DNA form, the CDR3 reads TGTGCCAGCAGTTACCCGGGAGTCTCGGGGACTGAAGCTTTCTTT. This codes for CASSYPGVSGTEAFF.

The genes are TRBV5-1 and TRBJ1-4; 7 bases agree with TRBD1. The CDR3 runs to 15 residues. Germline-derived CDR1 and CDR2 are SGHRS and YFSETQ. V was clipped by 3 bases and J by 4 bases; unmatched bases: 6. CDR3 DNA sequence: TGCGCCAGCAGCTCTCAGACAGGGAGTAATGAAAAACTGTTTTTT. Amino acids: CASSSQTGSNEKLFF.

The chain combines TRBV14 with TRBJ2-1; D not resolved. Trimming took 0 bases from V and 2 from J, leaving 14 bases between them. The germline CDR1 and CDR2 sequences are SGHDN and FVKESK. The CDR3 extends over 17 amino acids. CDR3 region: CASSQDLVGLTYNEQFF. The DNA of the CDR3 is TGTGCCAGCAGCCAAGATCTTGTGGGCCTTACCTACAATGAGCAGTTCTTC.

The chain employs TRBV7-2 and TRBJ1-1; D not certain. CDR3 length: 13 amino acids. Trimming shortened V by 5 bases and J by 5 bases, and 12 bases separated the two germline ends. Germline V gene data show CDR1 as SGHTA and CDR2 as FQGNSA. The CDR3 bases are TGTGCCAGCAGCACCCGGGCTGGGACTGAAGCTTTCTTT. Its protein is CASSTRAGTEAFF.

V gene TRBV7-2 combines with J gene TRBJ2-1, with no clear D. CDR3 size: 13 residues. The germline CDR1 and CDR2 sequences are SGHTA and FQGNSA. V was pared by 4 bases and J by 6 bases, with 10 bases between. In DNA, the CDR3 is TGTGCCAGCAGCTCGACCGAAAGCAATGAGCAGTTCTTC. Protein sequence: CASSSTESNEQFF.

V gene TRBV5-1 combines with J gene TRBJ2-5, with TRBD1 identical over 7 bases. CDR3 size: 13 residues. The V gene's germline CDR1 is SGHRS and CDR2 YFSETQ. With 5 bases clipped from V and 5 bases from J, the junction kept 6 bases outside the gene matches. CDR3: CASRGGSGETQYF. As DNA, the CDR3 is TGCGCCAGCAGAGGGGGCTCTGGGGAGACCCAGTACTTC.

The chain has TRBV5-4 and TRBJ2-3; D perhaps matches TRBD1 (5 bases). CDR3 length equals 17 residues. V gave up 0 bases and J gave up 2 bases, with 16 bases separating them. Germline V gives CDR1 SGHNT, CDR2 YYREEE (reference sequence). CDR3 bases: TGTGCCAGCAGCTTGGACGGTTGGGCAGGGAACACAGATACGCAGTATTTT. Its protein product is CASSLDGWAGNTDTQYF.

The chain employs TRBV7-8 and TRBJ1-2; D remains unclear. Per germline, CDR1 SGHVS and CDR2 FQNEAQ. V was clipped by 8 bases and J by 0 bases, with 7 bases between them. The CDR3 length is 12 residues. CDR3 protein: CASGLTNYGYTF. Here the CDR3 DNA reads TGTGCCAGCGGGTTGACTAACTATGGCTACACCTTC.